A selection of T cell receptor beta chains follows, all from one sample in a study of blood T cell repertoires in COVID-19. Using immunoSEQ multiplex PCR, the repertoire was profiled, and TCRdb retains in-frame clones only, with some absent. The sample has approximately 150,000 clones, 84% seen once. Input material: peripheral blood. The origin of the receptors is a woman older than 75 with COVID-19, enrolled during active disease. Both conserved end residues are part of each CDR3. The order of the fields is J gene, clone size, V gene, CDR3 protein. The listing skips clone size in some rows; elsewhere it reads once, few, many or a size class.

j_call: TRBJ1-3
clone_size: .
v_call: TRBV6-4
cdr3_aa: CANSGCSGNTIYF

j_call: TRBJ2-1
clone_size: .
v_call: TRBV18
cdr3_aa: CASSQGTSGRNEQFF

j_call: TRBJ1-5
clone_size: .
v_call: TRBV7-2
cdr3_aa: CASSLVAGGSNQPQHF

j_call: TRBJ1-2
clone_size: .
v_call: TRBV9
cdr3_aa: CASSVDSGQGATPNYGYTF

j_call: TRBJ2-3
clone_size: .
v_call: TRBV18
cdr3_aa: CASSRAGLALLDTQYF

j_call: TRBJ2-3
clone_size: .
v_call: TRBV20-1
cdr3_aa: CSASYRITDTQYF

j_call: TRBJ2-7
clone_size: once
v_call: TRBV10-3
cdr3_aa: CAISSRGDSYEQYF

j_call: TRBJ2-7
clone_size: .
v_call: TRBV19
cdr3_aa: CASSLTGWSSYEQYF

j_call: TRBJ1-2
clone_size: .
v_call: TRBV4-3
cdr3_aa: CASSQDRGAEGGYTF

j_call: TRBJ2-4
clone_size: .
v_call: TRBV27
cdr3_aa: CASSLLAGAKNIQYF

j_call: TRBJ2-7
clone_size: .
v_call: TRBV5-1
cdr3_aa: CASSLDRGRGYSIYEQYF

j_call: TRBJ1-2
clone_size: .
v_call: TRBV6-5
cdr3_aa: CASTGQGSNYGYTF

j_call: TRBJ1-1
clone_size: .
v_call: TRBV18
cdr3_aa: CASSLLTGVTEAFF

j_call: TRBJ2-2
clone_size: .
v_call: TRBV24-1
cdr3_aa: CATGQGNTGELFF

j_call: TRBJ1-2
clone_size: .
v_call: TRBV3-1/TRBV3-2
cdr3_aa: CASRLLSGAGYGYTF

j_call: TRBJ2-2
clone_size: .
v_call: TRBV3-1/TRBV3-2
cdr3_aa: CASSRRLAGDTGELFF

j_call: TRBJ1-2
clone_size: .
v_call: TRBV6-6
cdr3_aa: CASSPDRGHGYTF

j_call: TRBJ1-3
clone_size: .
v_call: TRBV4-3
cdr3_aa: CASSQDGGISGNTIYF

j_call: TRBJ2-7
clone_size: .
v_call: TRBV28
cdr3_aa: CASSTPPVGGPYEQYF

j_call: TRBJ2-2
clone_size: .
v_call: TRBV5-1
cdr3_aa: CASSLQDVEELFF

j_call: TRBJ1-1
clone_size: once
v_call: TRBV10-3
cdr3_aa: CAISTLGTGLMNTEAFF

j_call: TRBJ2-7
clone_size: .
v_call: TRBV19
cdr3_aa: CASSHRGITYEQYF

j_call: TRBJ1-5
clone_size: .
v_call: TRBV19
cdr3_aa: CASTSGTGTYYSNQPQHF

j_call: TRBJ1-5
clone_size: .
v_call: TRBV19
cdr3_aa: CASSATGISQPQHF

j_call: TRBJ2-3
clone_size: .
v_call: TRBV7-9
cdr3_aa: CASSPPPGAQYF

j_call: TRBJ1-2
clone_size: .
v_call: TRBV4-1
cdr3_aa: CASSQTTGGGGYGYTF

j_call: TRBJ2-3
clone_size: .
v_call: TRBV5-1
cdr3_aa: CASGTSGSTDTQYF

j_call: TRBJ2-3
clone_size: .
v_call: TRBV5-6
cdr3_aa: CASSLGLAGGRYTQYF